Below, 16 T cell receptor beta chains from the same sample are listed, as sequenced in a study of T cells in localized non-small cell lung cancer. Here immunoSEQ multiplex PCR was the method, and the copy in TCRdb shows in-frame clones only, minus some. The table records tens of thousands of clones, 70% to 90% of them present only once. The source was peripheral blood, collected before any cancer treatment. The receptors were sampled from a woman aged 40-69 years with stage I lung adenocarcinoma.

V and J are TRBV30 and TRBJ1-1; TRBD1 is a possible D gene (5 bases). The CDR3 sequence is 15 residues long. In germline, CDR1 is GTSNPN, CDR2 SVGIG (reference sequence). The V end lost 4 bases, the J end lost 6 bases, and 21 bases lay between the germline ends. The CDR3 protein is CAWTDMGFLRSEAFF. DNA of the CDR3: TGTGCCTGGACGGACATGGGGTTTCTCCGATCTGAAGCTTTCTTT.

This chain joins TRBV5-1 and TRBJ1-6; possible D gene TRBD1, 5 bases. Trimming shortened V by 5 bases and J by 2 bases, and 14 bases separated the two germline ends. Germline assignment: CDR1 SGHRS and CDR2 YFSETQ. There are 16 residues in the CDR3. The CDR3 reads CASRLTAATYNSPLHF. The CDR3, as DNA: TGCGCCAGCAGGTTGACAGCTGCCACCTATAATTCACCCCTCCACTTT.

A single count supports this clone. The chain recombines TRBV12-2 with TRBJ2-5; TRBD2 is taken as the D call from the table, unchecked against the DNA. TRBV12-2 is designated a pseudogene. This CDR3 has 15 residues. The CDR3 loop reads CASRLTKSGGETQYF. The DNA of the CDR3 is TGTGCAAGTCGCTTAACCAAAAGCGGTGGGGAGACCCAGTACTTC.

J is TRBJ1-2 and V is TRBV5-1; a weak D match, TRBD1 (6 bases). Germline V gives CDR1 SGHRS, CDR2 YFSETQ. The CDR3 is made up of 14 amino acids. The V end was cut by 4 bases, the J end by 5 bases, with 15 bases between. CDR3 residues: CASSKTDSWYGYTF. CDR3 in DNA: TGCGCCAGCAGCAAGACGGACAGTTGGTATGGCTACACCTTC.

The chain has TRBV7-9 and TRBJ1-1, with a tentative D call TRBD1 (6 bases). The V end lost 6 bases, the J end lost 1 base, and 9 bases lay between the germline ends. The CDR3 spans 13 residues. Germline V gene sequence: CDR1 SEHNR, CDR2 FQNEAQ (reference sequence). In nucleotides, the CDR3 is TGTGCCAGCAGTTTCAGGGGGAACACTGAAGCTTTCTTT. This translates into CASSFRGNTEAFF.

This chain uses TRBV4-1 with TRBJ2-5, with D tentatively TRBD2 (5 bases). Germline-derived CDR1 and CDR2 are MGHRA and YSYEKL. The CDR3 is 16 amino acids. The V and J ends lost 4 bases and 5 bases respectively, with 20 bases between them. Here the CDR3 DNA reads TGCGCCAGCAGCCCGACGGGCCTAGGGAGTAGGGAGACCCAGTACTTC. It is translated as CASSPTGLGSRETQYF.

The V call is TRBV25-1, the J call TRBJ2-4; D may be TRBD1 or TRBD2 (5 bases each). The CDR3 covers 16 residues. Germline V lookup: CDR1 MGHDK, CDR2 SYGVNS. Between the trimmed V and J ends, which lost 4 bases and 0 bases, there was a span of 13 bases. The CDR3 loop is CASSGGRTIAKNIQYF. As DNA, the CDR3 is TGTGCCAGCAGTGGGGGACGGACGATAGCCAAAAACATTCAGTACTTC.

The chain is built from TRBV11-2 and TRBJ2-3, with 9 bases lining up with TRBD2. Trimming removed 1 base from V and 0 bases from J; junction bases left unmatched: 2. The CDR3 has 16 residues. Germline V CDR1 and CDR2: SGHAT, FQNNGV. CDR3 residues: CASSLGGTSSTDTQYF. Here the CDR3 DNA reads TGTGCCAGCAGCTTAGGTGGGACTAGCAGCACAGATACGCAGTATTTT.

This sequence joins TRBV27 and TRBJ2-2, with D maybe TRBD2 (6 bases). Germline CDR1 and CDR2: MNHEY and SMNVEV (reference sequence). Trimming left V 6 bases short and J 5 bases short, with 19 bases between. The CDR3 contains 16 residues. CDR3 sequence: CASRPWATAGTGELFF. In nucleotides, the CDR3 is TGTGCCAGCAGACCCTGGGCCACGGCGGGGACCGGGGAGCTGTTTTTT.

The V and J genes are TRBV28 and TRBJ1-2; no reliable D call. CDR1 MDHEN and CDR2 SYDVKM come from the germline V gene. This CDR3 is 14 amino acids long. The ends were cut back, 3 bases at V and 3 bases at J, with 11 bases in the middle. The chain's CDR3 is CASSLSARYYGYTF. The DNA of the CDR3 is TGTGCCAGCAGTTTGTCTGCTCGGTACTATGGCTACACCTTC.

The chain joins TRBV6-6 to TRBJ2-7, with 8 positions matching TRBD2. V dropped 6 bases and J dropped 6; count of bases not matched to a gene: 13. There are 15 residues in the CDR3. The germline gives CDR1 MNHNY, CDR2 SVGAGI (reference sequence). The CDR3 DNA reads as TGTGCCAGCAGCCTCCCGGGAGGGGGGGGCGGCGAGCAGTACTTC. Translated: CASSLPGGGGGEQYF.

The genes are TRBV2 and TRBJ1-1; TRBD1 matches at 10 bases. Trimming removed 5 bases from V and 2 bases from J; junction bases left unmatched: 14. Germline lookup yields CDR1 SNHLY and CDR2 FYNNEI. The length of the CDR3 is 18 residues. The CDR3 loop reads CASSITFSGTGVNTEAFF. CDR3 nucleotides: TGTGCCAGCAGTATAACCTTTAGTGGGACAGGGGTTAACACTGAAGCTTTCTTT.

The chain links TRBV4-1 to TRBJ2-7; D is possibly TRBD1 (6 bases). V was shortened by 3 bases and J by 4 bases, with 16 bases between the two germline ends. The CDR3 has 15 residues. The germline gives CDR1 MGHRA, CDR2 YSYEKL. CDR3 sequence: CASSQATGQLYEQYF. The DNA for the CDR3 is TGCGCCAGCAGCCAGGCGACGGGACAATTATACGAGCAGTACTTC.

The J gene is TRBJ2-7, the V gene TRBV28; TRBD1 matches 7 bases. CDR1 and CDR2 from the germline V gene are MDHEN and SYDVKM. The CDR3 covers 11 residues. The J segment lost 7 bases and the V segment lost 6 bases, leaving 3 bases of the junction unmatched. For the CDR3, the DNA is TGTGCCAGCAGCTCCAGGGGGGAGCAGTACTTC. Its translation: CASSSRGEQYF.

V usage is TRBV10-3 and J usage is TRBJ1-2; D gene ambiguous. The CDR3 is made up of 13 amino acids. The V gene lost 5 bases and the J gene lost 8 bases, with 15 bases spanning the gap. The germline gives CDR1 ENHRY, CDR2 SYGVKD. DNA for the CDR3: TGTGCCATCAGTCCGTCAAGGGAGGGAGGCTACACCTTC. This encodes CAISPSREGGYTF.

V gene TRBV6-1 combines with J gene TRBJ1-2; no clear D gene. CDR1 is MNHNS, CDR2 SASEGT, per germline. The CDR3 is 12 amino acids. The V end lost 3 bases, the J end lost 8 bases, and 10 bases lay between the germline ends. CDR3 region: CASSEGGRGYTF. DNA for the CDR3: TGTGCCAGCAGTGAGGGAGGAAGGGGCTACACCTTC.